This T cell receptor (beta chain) was documented in a study of CD8 T cells in Susac syndrome. In the study overall: Patients with Susac syndrome had blood drawn and were at that point therapy-naive, on corticosteroids, or on intravenous immunoglobulin alone. Study findings and constraints: Susac-specific public clones numbered 15 to 20 in total CD8+ repertoires (and about five in CD8+ TEMRA repertoires). It was in TEMRA cells and active patients that Susac CD8+ clonal expansion peaked.

Germline assignment: CDR1 LGHNT and CDR2 FRNRAP. The length of the CDR3 is 16 residues. V lost 4 bases, J lost 7 bases, and 20 bases lay in between. Turning to this clonotype: Its antigen is not known.

Random-hexamer reverse transcription was applied to roughly 0.5 to 1 ug RNA. An immunoSEQ multiplex PCR amplified TCR beta CDR3 over 54 Vbeta and 13 Jbeta. Using its own MiXCR run on the immunoSEQ multiplex PCR reads, TCRdb lists one record per CDR3 protein. The sample yields under 85,000 distinct CDR3 sequences, around 94% seen once. The chain couples TRBV12-5 to TRBJ2-1; D unclear. The material sequenced was CD8+ T cells from PBMCs. The receptor comes from a human donor with Susac syndrome. CDR3: CASGWALEGLGNEQFF. DNA of the CDR3: TGTGCTAGTGGTTGGGCCTTGGAAGGCCTGGGGAATGAGCAGTTCTTC.